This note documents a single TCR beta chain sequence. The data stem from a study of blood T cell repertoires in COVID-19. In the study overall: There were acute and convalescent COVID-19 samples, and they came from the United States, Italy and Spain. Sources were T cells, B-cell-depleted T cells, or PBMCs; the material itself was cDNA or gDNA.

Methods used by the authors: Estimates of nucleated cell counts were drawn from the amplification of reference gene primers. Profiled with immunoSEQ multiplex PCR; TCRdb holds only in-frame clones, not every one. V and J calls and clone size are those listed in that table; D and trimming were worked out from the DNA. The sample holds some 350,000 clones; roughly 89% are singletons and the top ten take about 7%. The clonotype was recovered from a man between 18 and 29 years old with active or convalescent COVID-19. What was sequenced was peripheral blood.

The CDR3 nucleotides read TGTGCCCGCGGAGGGATCCCGGCGGGGAGCAATCAGCCCCAGCATTTT. It is translated as CARGGIPAGSNQPQHF. The rearrangement uses TRBV24-1 and TRBJ1-5; D is unresolved. This CDR3 has 16 amino acids. Between the trimmed V and J ends, which lost 12 bases and 1 base, there was a span of 21 bases. Per germline, CDR1 KGHDR and CDR2 SFDVKD.